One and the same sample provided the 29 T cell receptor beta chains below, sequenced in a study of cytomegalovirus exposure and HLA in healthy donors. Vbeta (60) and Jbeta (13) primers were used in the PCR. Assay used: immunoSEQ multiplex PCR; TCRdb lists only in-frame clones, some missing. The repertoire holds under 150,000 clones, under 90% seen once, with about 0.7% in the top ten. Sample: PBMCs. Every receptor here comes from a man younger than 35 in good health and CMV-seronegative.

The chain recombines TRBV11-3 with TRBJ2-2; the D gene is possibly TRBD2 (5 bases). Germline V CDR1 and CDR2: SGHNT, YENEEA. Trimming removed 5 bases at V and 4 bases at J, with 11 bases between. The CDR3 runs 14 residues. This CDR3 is CASSHTSTTGELFF. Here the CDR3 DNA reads TGTGCCAGCAGCCACACTAGTACCACCGGGGAGCTGTTTTTT. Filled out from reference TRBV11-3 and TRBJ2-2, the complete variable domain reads EAGVVQSPRYKIIEKKQPVAFWCNPISGHNTLYWYLQNLGQGPELLIRYENEEAVDDSQLPKDRFSAERLKGVDSTLKIQPAELGDSAVYLCASSHTSTTGELFFGEGSRLTVL.

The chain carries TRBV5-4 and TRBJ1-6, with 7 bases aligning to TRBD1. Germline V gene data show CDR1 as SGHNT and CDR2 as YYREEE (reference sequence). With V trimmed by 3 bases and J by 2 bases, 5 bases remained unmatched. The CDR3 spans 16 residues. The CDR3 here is CASSSGQETYNSPLHF. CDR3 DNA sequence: TGTGCCAGCAGCTCCGGACAGGAAACCTATAATTCACCCCTCCACTTT.

CDR3: CAWRNKAGSSNQPQHF. As DNA, the CDR3 is TGTGCCTGGAGAAATAAAGCCGGGAGTAGCAATCAGCCCCAGCATTTT. The chain employs TRBV30 and TRBJ1-5; no clear D gene. The CDR3 sequence is 16 residues long. V was shortened by 3 bases and J by 0 bases, with 15 bases between the two germline ends. Germline V lookup: CDR1 GTSNPN, CDR2 SVGIG (reference sequence).

The CDR3 protein is CASSYSTARGPETQYF. The DNA for the CDR3 is TGTGCCAGCAGTTACTCGACGGCCAGGGGCCCAGAGACCCAGTACTTC. The chain carries TRBV6-5 and TRBJ2-5; D perhaps matches TRBD1 (6 bases). The ends were cut back, 0 bases at V and 4 bases at J, with 15 bases in the middle. The CDR3 totals 16 residues. Germline V gives CDR1 MNHEY, CDR2 SVGAGI.

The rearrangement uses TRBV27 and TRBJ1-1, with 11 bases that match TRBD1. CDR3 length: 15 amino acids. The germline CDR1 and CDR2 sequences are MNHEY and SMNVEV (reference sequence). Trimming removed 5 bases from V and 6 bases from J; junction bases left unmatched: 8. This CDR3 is CASSAPGQGVPEAFF. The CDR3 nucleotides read TGTGCCAGCAGTGCACCGGGACAGGGGGTTCCTGAAGCTTTCTTT.

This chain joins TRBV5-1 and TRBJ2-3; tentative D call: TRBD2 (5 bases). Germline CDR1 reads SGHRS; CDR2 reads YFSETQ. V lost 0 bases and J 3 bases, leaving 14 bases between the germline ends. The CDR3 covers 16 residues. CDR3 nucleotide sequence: TGCGCCAGCAGCTTGGGAGGGCCGACGGGGACAGATACGCAGTATTTT. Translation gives CASSLGGPTGTDTQYF.

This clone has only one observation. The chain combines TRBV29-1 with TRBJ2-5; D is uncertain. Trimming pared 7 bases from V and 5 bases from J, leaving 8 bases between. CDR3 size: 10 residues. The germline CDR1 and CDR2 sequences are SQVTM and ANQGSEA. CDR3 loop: CSAPGETQYF. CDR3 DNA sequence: TGCAGCGCCCCCGGGGAGACCCAGTACTTC.

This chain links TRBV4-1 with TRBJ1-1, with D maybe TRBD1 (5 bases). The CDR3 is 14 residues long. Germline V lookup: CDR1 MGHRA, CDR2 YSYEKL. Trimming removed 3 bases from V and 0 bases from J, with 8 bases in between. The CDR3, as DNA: TGCGCCAGCAGCCATCGACAGTTGAACACTGAAGCTTTCTTT. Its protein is CASSHRQLNTEAFF.

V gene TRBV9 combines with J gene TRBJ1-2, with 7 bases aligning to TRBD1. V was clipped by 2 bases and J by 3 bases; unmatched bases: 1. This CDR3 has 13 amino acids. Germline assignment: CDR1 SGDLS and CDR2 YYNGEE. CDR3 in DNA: TGTGCCAGCAGCGTTGACAGGGACTATGGCTACACCTTC. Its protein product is CASSVDRDYGYTF.

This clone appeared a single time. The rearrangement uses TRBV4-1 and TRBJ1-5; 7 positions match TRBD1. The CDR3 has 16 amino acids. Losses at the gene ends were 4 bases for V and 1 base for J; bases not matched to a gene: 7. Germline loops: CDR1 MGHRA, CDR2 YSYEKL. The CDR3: CASSREQGLSNQPQHF. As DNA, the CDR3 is TGCGCCAGCAGCCGAGAACAGGGGCTGAGCAATCAGCCCCAGCATTTT.

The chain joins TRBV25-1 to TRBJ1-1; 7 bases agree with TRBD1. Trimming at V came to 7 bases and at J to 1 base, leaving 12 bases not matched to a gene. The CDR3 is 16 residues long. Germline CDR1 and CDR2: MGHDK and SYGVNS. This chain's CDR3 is CASTPADRKANTEAFF. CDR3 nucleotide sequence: TGTGCCAGCACTCCTGCGGACAGGAAAGCGAACACTGAAGCTTTCTTT.

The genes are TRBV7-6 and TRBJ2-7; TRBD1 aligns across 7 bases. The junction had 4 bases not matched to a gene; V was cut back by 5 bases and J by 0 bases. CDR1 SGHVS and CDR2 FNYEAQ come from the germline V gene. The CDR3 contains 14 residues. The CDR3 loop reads CASSIRDSSYEQYF. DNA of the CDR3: TGTGCCAGCAGCATTAGGGACAGCTCCTACGAGCAGTACTTC.

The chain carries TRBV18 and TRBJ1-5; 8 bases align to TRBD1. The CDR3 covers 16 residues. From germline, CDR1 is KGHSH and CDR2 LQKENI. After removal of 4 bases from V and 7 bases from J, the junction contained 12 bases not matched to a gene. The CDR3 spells CASSLDRGHAGQPQHF. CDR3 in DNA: TGTGCCAGCTCACTCGACAGGGGCCACGCCGGGCAGCCCCAGCATTTT.

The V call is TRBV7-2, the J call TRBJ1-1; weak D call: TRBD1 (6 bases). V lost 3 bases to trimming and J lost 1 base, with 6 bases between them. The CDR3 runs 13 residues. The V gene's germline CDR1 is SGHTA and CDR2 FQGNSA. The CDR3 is CASSLDRNTEAFF. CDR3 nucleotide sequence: TGTGCCAGCAGCTTGGACAGGAACACTGAAGCTTTCTTT.

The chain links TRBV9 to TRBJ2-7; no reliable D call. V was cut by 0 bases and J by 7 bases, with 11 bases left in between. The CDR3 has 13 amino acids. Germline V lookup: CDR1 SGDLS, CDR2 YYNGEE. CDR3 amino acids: CASSVDVLREQYF. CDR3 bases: TGTGCCAGCAGCGTAGACGTCTTGCGGGAGCAGTACTTC. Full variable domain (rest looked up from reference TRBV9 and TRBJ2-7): DSGVTQTPKHLITATGQRVTLRCSPRSGDLSVYWYQQSLDQGLQFLIQYYNGEERAKGNILERFSAQQFPDLHSELNLSSLELGDSALYFCASSVDVLREQYFGPGTRLTVT.

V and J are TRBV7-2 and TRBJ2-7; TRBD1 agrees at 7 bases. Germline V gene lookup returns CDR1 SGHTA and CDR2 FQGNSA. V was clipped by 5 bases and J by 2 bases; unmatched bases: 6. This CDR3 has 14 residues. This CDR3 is CASSPRQGTYEQYF. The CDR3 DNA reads TGTGCCAGCAGCCCTCGACAGGGCACCTACGAGCAGTACTTC.

The chain's CDR3 is CASSRSSAGAYEQYF. The CDR3 DNA reads as TGTGCCAGCAGTCGTTCTTCGGCAGGGGCCTACGAGCAGTACTTC. This rearrangement joins TRBV6-6 to TRBJ2-7, with D maybe TRBD1 (6 bases). V shed 5 bases and J shed 2 bases, with 16 bases lying between them. The CDR3 is 15 residues long. The germline V gene has CDR1 MNHNY and CDR2 SVGAGI (reference sequence).

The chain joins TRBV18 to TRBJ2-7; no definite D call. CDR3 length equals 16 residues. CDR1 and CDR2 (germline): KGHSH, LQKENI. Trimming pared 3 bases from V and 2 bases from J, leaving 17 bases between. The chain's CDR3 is CASSPPRRGGTYEQYF. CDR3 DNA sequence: TGTGCCAGCTCACCCCCCCGCCGCGGCGGAACCTACGAGCAGTACTTC.

DNA of the CDR3: TGCGCCAGCAGCCAAGCACACAGGGTAGGTCAGCCCCAGCATTTT. Translated, it gives CASSQAHRVGQPQHF. The chain employs TRBV4-3 and TRBJ1-5, with D possibly matching TRBD1 (6 bases). The CDR3 sequence is 15 residues long. V was clipped by 1 base and J by 6 bases, with 13 bases between them. From germline, CDR1 is LGHNA and CDR2 YSLEER.

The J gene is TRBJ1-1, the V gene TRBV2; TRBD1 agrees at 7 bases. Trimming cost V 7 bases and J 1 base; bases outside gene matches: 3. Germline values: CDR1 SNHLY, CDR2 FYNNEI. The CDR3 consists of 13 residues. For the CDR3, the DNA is TGTGCCAGCATCGGGACAGCGAACACTGAAGCTTTCTTT. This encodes CASIGTANTEAFF.

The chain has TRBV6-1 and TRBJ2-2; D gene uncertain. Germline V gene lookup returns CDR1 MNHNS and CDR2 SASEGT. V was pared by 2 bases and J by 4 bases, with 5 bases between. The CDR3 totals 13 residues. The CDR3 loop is CASSEHFTGELFF. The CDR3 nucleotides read TGTGCCAGCAGTGAACACTTCACCGGGGAGCTGTTTTTT.

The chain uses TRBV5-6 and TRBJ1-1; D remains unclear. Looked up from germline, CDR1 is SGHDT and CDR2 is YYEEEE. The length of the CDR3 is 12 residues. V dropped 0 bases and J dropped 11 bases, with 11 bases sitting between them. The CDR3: CASSLVWEAAFF. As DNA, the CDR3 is TGTGCCAGCAGCTTGGTCTGGGAGGCCGCTTTCTTT.

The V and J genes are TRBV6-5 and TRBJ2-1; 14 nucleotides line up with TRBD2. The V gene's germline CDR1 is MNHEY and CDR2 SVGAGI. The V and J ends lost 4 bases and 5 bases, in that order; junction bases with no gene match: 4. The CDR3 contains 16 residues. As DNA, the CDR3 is TGTGCCAGCAGTTTCGGACTAGCGGGGGGCAACAATGAGCAGTTCTTC. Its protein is CASSFGLAGGNNEQFF.

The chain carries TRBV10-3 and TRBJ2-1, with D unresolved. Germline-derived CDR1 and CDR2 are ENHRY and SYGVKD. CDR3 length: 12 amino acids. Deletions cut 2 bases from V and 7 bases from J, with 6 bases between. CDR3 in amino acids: CAISEAVNEQFF. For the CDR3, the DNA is TGTGCCATCAGTGAGGCGGTGAATGAGCAGTTCTTC.

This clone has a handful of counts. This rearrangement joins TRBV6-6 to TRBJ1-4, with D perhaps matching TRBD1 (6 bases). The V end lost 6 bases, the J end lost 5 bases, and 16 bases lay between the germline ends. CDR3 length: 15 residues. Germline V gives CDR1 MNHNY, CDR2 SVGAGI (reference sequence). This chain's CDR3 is CASSSHRVENEKLFF. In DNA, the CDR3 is TGTGCCAGCAGCTCGCACAGGGTTGAGAATGAAAAACTGTTTTTT.

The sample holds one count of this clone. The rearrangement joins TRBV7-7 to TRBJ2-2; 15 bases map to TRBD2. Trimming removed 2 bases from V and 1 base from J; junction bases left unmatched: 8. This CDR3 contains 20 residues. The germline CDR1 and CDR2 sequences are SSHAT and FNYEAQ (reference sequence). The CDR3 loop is CASSLYTGLAGGRNTGELFF. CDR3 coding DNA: TGTGCCAGCAGCTTATACACGGGACTAGCGGGGGGAAGGAACACCGGGGAGCTGTTTTTT. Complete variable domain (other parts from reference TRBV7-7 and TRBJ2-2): GAGVSQSPRYKVTKRGQDVTLRCDPISSHATLYWYQQALGQGPEFLTYFNYEAQPDKSGLPSDRFSAERPEGSISTLTIQRTEQRDSAMYRCASSLYTGLAGGRNTGELFFGEGSRLTVL.

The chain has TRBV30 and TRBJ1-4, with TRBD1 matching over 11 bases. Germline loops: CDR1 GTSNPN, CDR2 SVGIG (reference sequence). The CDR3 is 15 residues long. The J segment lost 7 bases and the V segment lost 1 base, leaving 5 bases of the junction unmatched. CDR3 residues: CAWSALGQGAEKLFF. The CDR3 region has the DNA TGTGCCTGGAGTGCCCTCGGACAGGGGGCTGAAAAACTGTTTTTT.

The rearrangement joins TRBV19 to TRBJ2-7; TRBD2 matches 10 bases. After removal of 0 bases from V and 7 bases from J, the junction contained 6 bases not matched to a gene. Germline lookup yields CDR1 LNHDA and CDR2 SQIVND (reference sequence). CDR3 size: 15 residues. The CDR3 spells CASSIDPWTSGEQYF. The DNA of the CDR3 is TGTGCCAGTAGTATAGATCCGTGGACTAGCGGTGAGCAGTACTTC.

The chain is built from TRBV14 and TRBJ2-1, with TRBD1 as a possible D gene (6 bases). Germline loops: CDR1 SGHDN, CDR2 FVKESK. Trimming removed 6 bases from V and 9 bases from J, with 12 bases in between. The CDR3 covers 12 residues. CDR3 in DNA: TGTGCCAGCAGACAGGTCAGGGGTGAGCAGTTCTTC. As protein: CASRQVRGEQFF.